This T cell receptor (beta chain) was profiled in a study of T cell responses to AZD1222 COVID-19 vaccine. This clone appeared once. Sequencing used immunoSEQ multiplex PCR; TCRdb keeps in-frame clones, though not all of them. The table has about 120,000 clones, roughly nine tenths seen once; the top ten hold roughly 5.4%. The CDR3 is 15 amino acids. Trimming cost V 5 bases and J 3 bases, with 16 bases left between them. CDR1 SEHNR and CDR2 FQNEAQ come from the germline V gene (reference sequence). This TCR was recovered from an adult in good health. The gene calls are TRBV7-9 and TRBJ1-1; unclear D gene. The sequencing used peripheral blood, collected on day 0 of AZD1222 vaccination. The CDR3 sequence is CASSQGPRRDTEAFF. Here the CDR3 DNA reads TGTGCCAGCAGCCAAGGGCCCCGGCGGGACACTGAAGCTTTCTTT.